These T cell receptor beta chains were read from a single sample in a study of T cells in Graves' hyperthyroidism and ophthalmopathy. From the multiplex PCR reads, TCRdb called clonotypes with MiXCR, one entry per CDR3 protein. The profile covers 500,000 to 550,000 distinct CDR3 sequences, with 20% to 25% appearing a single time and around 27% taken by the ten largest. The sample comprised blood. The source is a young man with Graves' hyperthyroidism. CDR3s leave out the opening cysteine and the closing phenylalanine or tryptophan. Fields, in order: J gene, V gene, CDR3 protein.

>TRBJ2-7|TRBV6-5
ASSFRTPDYEQY
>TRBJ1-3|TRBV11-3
ASSLGGPGGNTIY
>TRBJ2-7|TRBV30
AWSPGAFYEQY
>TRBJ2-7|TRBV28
ASSSPEAGYEQY
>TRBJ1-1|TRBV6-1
ASGTGERVNTEAF
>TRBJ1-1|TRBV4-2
ASSPGGASMNTEAF
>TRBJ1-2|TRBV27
ASSLGNAGSHGYT
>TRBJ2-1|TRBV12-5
ASGLVLAPSREYNEQF
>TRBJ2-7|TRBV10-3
AIGSGGTYEQY
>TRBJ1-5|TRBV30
AWSVGKGFSNQPQH